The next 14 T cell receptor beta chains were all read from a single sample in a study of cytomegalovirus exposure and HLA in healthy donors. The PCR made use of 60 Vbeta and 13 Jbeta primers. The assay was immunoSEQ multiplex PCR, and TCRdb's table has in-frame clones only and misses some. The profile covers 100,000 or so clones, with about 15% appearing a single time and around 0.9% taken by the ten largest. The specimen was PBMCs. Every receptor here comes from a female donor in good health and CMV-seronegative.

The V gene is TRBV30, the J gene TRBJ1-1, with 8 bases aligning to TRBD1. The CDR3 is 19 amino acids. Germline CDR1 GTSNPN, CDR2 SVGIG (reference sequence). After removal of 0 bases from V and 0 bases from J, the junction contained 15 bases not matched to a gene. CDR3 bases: TGTGCCTGGAGTGTACAAGCTCCCGGACAGGGAGTTATGAACACTGAAGCTTTCTTT. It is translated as CAWSVQAPGQGVMNTEAFF.

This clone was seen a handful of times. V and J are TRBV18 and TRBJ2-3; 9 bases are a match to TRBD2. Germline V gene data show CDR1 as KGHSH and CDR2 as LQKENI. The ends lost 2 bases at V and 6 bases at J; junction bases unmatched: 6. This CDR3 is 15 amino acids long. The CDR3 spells CASSPSLAGRDTQYF. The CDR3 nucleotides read TGTGCCAGCTCACCATCCCTAGCGGGGAGGGATACGCAGTATTTT.

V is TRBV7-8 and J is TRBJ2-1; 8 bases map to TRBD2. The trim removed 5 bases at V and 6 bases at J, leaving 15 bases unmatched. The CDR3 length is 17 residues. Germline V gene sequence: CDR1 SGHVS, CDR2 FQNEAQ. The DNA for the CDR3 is TGTGCCAGCAGCCCCCGGCGGGGGGAGGGCCATATCAATGAGCAGTTCTTC. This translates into CASSPRRGEGHINEQFF.

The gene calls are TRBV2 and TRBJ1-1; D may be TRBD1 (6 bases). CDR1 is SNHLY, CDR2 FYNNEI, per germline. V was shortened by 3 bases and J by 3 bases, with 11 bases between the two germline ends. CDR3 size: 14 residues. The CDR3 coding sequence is TGTGCCAGCAGTGATGCGGGGGCGGACACTGAAGCTTTCTTT. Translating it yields CASSDAGADTEAFF.

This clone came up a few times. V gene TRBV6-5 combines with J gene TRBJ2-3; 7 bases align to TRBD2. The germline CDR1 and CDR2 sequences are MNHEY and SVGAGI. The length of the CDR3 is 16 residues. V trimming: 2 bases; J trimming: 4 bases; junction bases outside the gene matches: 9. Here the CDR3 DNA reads TGTGCCAGCAGTTACGCACCTCCGGCGGGGGCAGATACGCAGTATTTT. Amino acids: CASSYAPPAGADTQYF.

CDR3 amino acids: CASRGSSGNTIYF. CDR3 DNA sequence: TGTGCCTCGCGAGGGAGCTCTGGAAACACCATATATTTT. The V call is TRBV28, the J call TRBJ1-3; D unclear. V lost 11 bases and J lost 0, with 11 bases in between. Germline V CDR1 and CDR2: MDHEN, SYDVKM. CDR3 size: 13 residues. Complete variable domain (other parts from reference TRBV28 and TRBJ1-3): DVKVTQSSRYLVKRTGEKVFLECVQDMDHENMFWYRQDPGLGLRLIYFSYDVKMKEKGDIPEGYSVSREKKERFSLILESASTNQTSMYLCASRGSSGNTIYFGEGSWLTVV.

CDR3 sequence (DNA): TGTGCCAGCAGTTTCGGACTAGCCACAGATACGCAGTATTTT. Translation gives CASSFGLATDTQYF. V is TRBV27 and J is TRBJ2-3; 8 bases match TRBD2. This CDR3 is built from 14 residues. The J segment lost 2 bases and the V segment lost 3 bases, leaving 1 base of the junction unmatched. Looked up from germline, CDR1 is MNHEY and CDR2 is SMNVEV (reference sequence).

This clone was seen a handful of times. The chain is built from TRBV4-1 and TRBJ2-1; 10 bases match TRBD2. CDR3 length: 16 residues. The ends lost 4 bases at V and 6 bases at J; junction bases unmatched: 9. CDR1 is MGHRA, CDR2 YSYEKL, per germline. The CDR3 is CASSPGPLAGSNEQFF. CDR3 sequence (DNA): TGCGCCAGCAGCCCAGGGCCACTAGCGGGAAGCAATGAGCAGTTCTTC.

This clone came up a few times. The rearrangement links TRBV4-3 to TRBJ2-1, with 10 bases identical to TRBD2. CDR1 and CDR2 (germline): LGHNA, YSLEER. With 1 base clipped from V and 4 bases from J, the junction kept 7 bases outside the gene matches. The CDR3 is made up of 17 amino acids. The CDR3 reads CASSQVLAGEIYNEQFF. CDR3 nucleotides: TGCGCCAGCAGCCAAGTTCTAGCGGGAGAGATTTACAATGAGCAGTTCTTC.

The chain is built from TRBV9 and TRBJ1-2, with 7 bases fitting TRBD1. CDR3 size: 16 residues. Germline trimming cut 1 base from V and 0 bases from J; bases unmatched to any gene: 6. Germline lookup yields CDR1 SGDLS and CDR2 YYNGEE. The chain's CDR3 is CASSVFGQATNYGYTF. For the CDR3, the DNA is TGTGCCAGCAGCGTATTTGGACAGGCTACTAACTATGGCTACACCTTC.

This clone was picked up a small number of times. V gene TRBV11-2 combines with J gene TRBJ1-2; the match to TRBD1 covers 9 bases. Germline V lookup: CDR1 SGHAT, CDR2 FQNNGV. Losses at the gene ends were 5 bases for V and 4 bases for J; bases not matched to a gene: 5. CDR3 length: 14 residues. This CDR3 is CASSVGQGRYGYTF. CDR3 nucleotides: TGTGCCAGCAGCGTCGGACAGGGGCGCTATGGCTACACCTTC.

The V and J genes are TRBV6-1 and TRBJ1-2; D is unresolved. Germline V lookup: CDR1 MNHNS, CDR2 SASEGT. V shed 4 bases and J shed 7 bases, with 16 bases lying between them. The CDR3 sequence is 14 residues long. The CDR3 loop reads CASSGNRALGGYTF. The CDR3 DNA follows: TGTGCCAGCAGTGGAAACAGAGCCTTGGGTGGCTACACCTTC.

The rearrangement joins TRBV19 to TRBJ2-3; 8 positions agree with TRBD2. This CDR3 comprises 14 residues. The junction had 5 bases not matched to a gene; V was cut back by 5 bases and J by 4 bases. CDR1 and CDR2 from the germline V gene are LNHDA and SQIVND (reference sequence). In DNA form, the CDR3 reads TGTGCCAGTAGTGACGGGAGGGCCCCAGATACGCAGTATTTT. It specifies CASSDGRAPDTQYF.

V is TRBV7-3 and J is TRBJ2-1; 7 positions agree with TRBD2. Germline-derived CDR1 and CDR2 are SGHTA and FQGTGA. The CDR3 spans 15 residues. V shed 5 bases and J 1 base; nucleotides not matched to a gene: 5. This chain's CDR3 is CASSQGLSSYNEQFF. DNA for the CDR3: TGTGCCAGCAGCCAGGGACTATCTTCCTACAATGAGCAGTTCTTC.